These 29 T cell receptor beta chains were all obtained from the same sample, sequenced in a study of prognosis after radiotherapy for stage I lung cancer (dated by TCRdb to the early 2020s). Sequenced on an Illumina HiSeq 3000. Two rounds of multiplex PCR were used to amplify the TCR beta CDR3 region from genomic DNA. The first PCR round used primers specific to each TRBV and TRBJ gene, and the primer sequences were filed in Chinese patent CN105087789A. Through fastp at Q25 and MiXCR, TCRdb rebuilt clones from the public reads, retaining in-frame beta chains. Entries that share a CDR3 protein sequence are merged under the most common genes and DNA. The sample data list about 23,000 distinct CDR3 sequences, and approximately 45% of these were observed just once. The top ten hold approximately 33% of the sample. The material was PBMCs, obtained before or after stereotactic body radiation therapy (not recorded which). These receptors all stem from a donor of 50 years or more with non-small cell lung cancer.

A few counts support this clonotype. This may be a read error, as it is one base from a much larger clone. The chain has TRBV14 and TRBJ2-3, with D perhaps matching TRBD2 (5 bases). The CDR3 spans 12 residues. Looked up from germline, CDR1 is SGHDN and CDR2 is FVKESK. Trimming pared 5 bases from V and 9 bases from J, leaving 12 bases between. For the CDR3, the DNA is TGTGCCAGCAGCTTGAACGGGGAAACGCAGTATTTT. Translated: CASSLNGETQYF.

This chain connects TRBV28 to TRBJ2-7, with TRBD2 matching 10 bases. The V and J ends lost 6 bases and 0 bases, in that order; junction bases with no gene match: 8. Germline values: CDR1 MDHEN, CDR2 SYDVKM. The CDR3 spans 16 residues. DNA of the CDR3: TGTGCCAGCAGCCTCGGACTAGCGGATTCCTCCTACGAGCAGTACTTC. It translates to CASSLGLADSSYEQYF.

The rearrangement links TRBV12-3 or TRBV12-4 to TRBJ2-1, with 7 bases that match TRBD2. V lost 10 bases and J lost 15; bases outside the gene matches: 15. The CDR3 is 12 amino acids. CDR3: CAISLRPGLPFF. For the CDR3, the DNA is TGTGCCATCAGCCTCCGGCCGGGACTACCGTTCTTC.

This clonotype was seen many times. The V gene is TRBV20-1, the J gene TRBJ2-1; a weak D match, TRBD2 (6 bases). The CDR3 loop spans 15 amino acids. CDR1 is DFQATT, CDR2 SNEGSKA, per germline (reference sequence). V lost 3 bases to trimming and J lost 6 bases, with 18 bases between them. CDR3 sequence (DNA): TGCAGTGCTAGTTCGGACTACTCTAGTCTCAATGAGCAGTTCTTC. Translating it yields CSASSDYSSLNEQFF.

This clonotype was counted at least ten times. The chain joins TRBV30 to TRBJ2-5; perhaps TRBD1 as D (5 bases). V was shortened by 1 base and J by 0 bases, with 6 bases between the two germline ends. Germline V gives CDR1 GTSNPN, CDR2 SVGIG (reference sequence). The CDR3 sequence is 13 residues long. For the CDR3, the DNA is TGTGCCTGGAGTGCGGACAACCAAGAGACCCAGTACTTC. Translation gives CAWSADNQETQYF.

For this clonotype: A far larger clone is a single base away, which makes a read error likely. V and J are TRBV6-8 and TRBJ2-3, with 8 positions matching TRBD2. The CDR3 sequence is 15 residues long. J was trimmed by 2 bases and V by 8 bases; bases with no gene match: 9. Looked up from germline, CDR1 is MNHGY and CDR2 is SAAAGT. The CDR3 DNA is TGTGCCAGCGTATCGGGGGGGCGGACCACAGATACGCAGTATTTT. This translates into CASVSGGRTTDTQYF.

This clonotype was observed a handful of times. A much larger clone sits a single nucleotide away, making a read error possible. The J gene is TRBJ2-7, the V gene TRBV6-1; 9 bases map to TRBD2. Per germline, CDR1 MNHNS and CDR2 SASEGT. The J segment lost 2 bases and the V segment lost 5 bases, leaving 10 bases of the junction unmatched. This CDR3 is 16 amino acids long. Written as DNA, the CDR3 is TGTGCCAGCAGTACCGACGGGGGACTAGCCCCCTACGAGCAGTACTTC. Amino acids: CASSTDGGLAPYEQYF.

This chain links TRBV20-1 with TRBJ2-7; 13 bases line up with TRBD2. The J segment lost 3 bases and the V segment lost 1 base, leaving 9 bases of the junction unmatched. The CDR3 length is 17 residues. Germline values: CDR1 DFQATT, CDR2 SNEGSKA (reference sequence). This chain's CDR3 is CSARGELGTSGNYEQYF. The CDR3 DNA is TGCAGTGCTAGAGGGGAGCTAGGGACTAGCGGGAACTACGAGCAGTACTTC.

The sample holds a few counts of this clonotype. The genes are TRBV5-4 and TRBJ2-1, with 10 bases aligning to TRBD1. This CDR3 is built from 15 residues. CDR1 is SGHNT and CDR2 is YYREEE in the germline V gene (reference sequence). V shed 3 bases and J 9 bases; nucleotides not matched to a gene: 9. Written as DNA, the CDR3 is TGTGCCAGCAGCTCCGGGACAGGGGAAGGTCGTGAGCAGTTCTTC. It specifies CASSSGTGEGREQFF.

The chain carries TRBV6-2 or TRBV6-3 and TRBJ1-6; D unresolved. CDR1 MNHEY and CDR2 SVGEGT come from the germline V gene. Between the trimmed V and J ends, which lost 3 bases and 8 bases, there was a span of 11 bases. The CDR3 has 14 amino acids. CDR3 nucleotide sequence: TGTGCCAGCAGTTATATGGACGATGATTCACCCCTCCACTTT. Translation: CASSYMDDDSPLHF.

This clonotype appeared once. The rearrangement links TRBV6-2 or TRBV6-3 to TRBJ2-2; 7 bases are a match to TRBD2. The CDR3 spans 21 residues. V shed 7 bases and J 0 bases; nucleotides not matched to a gene: 23. Germline-derived CDR1 and CDR2 are MNHEY and SVGEGT. CDR3 bases: TGTGCCAGCACGCTGCAACTCCCGGGACTATCGGTGGCCACGAACACCGGGGAGCTGTTTTTT. Translating gives CASTLQLPGLSVATNTGELFF.

For this clonotype: Germline and junction disagree at one end, which may indicate a read error. This rearrangement joins TRBV6-1 to TRBJ2-2; TRBD2 agrees at 13 bases. CDR1 is MNHNS and CDR2 is SASEGT in the germline V gene. The CDR3 has 21 residues. CDR3 nucleotides: TGTGCCAGCACGCTGCAACTCCCGGGACTAGCGGGGTCCACGAACACCTGGGAGCTGTTTTTT. Amino acids: CASTLQLPGLAGSTNTWELFF.

This clonotype was found many times. The chain combines TRBV6-2 or TRBV6-3 with TRBJ1-2, with 7 nucleotides matching TRBD1. The CDR3 runs to 14 residues. Germline V lookup: CDR1 MNHEY, CDR2 SVGEGT. V shed 7 bases, J shed 0 bases, and the junction held 5 bases outside the gene matches. DNA of the CDR3: TGTGCCAGCAACCGGGACAGCTCTAACTATGGCTACACCTTC. Residues: CASNRDSSNYGYTF.

The sample holds many counts of this clonotype. The chain couples TRBV14 to TRBJ2-2; D unresolved. The CDR3 contains 13 residues. CDR1 SGHDN and CDR2 FVKESK come from the germline V gene. V dropped 6 bases and J dropped 6 bases, with 11 bases sitting between them. The CDR3 DNA sequence: TGTGCCAGCAGTTTCTCCTGGGCCGGGGAGCTGTTTTTT. Amino acid sequence: CASSFSWAGELFF.

This clonotype came up many times. V usage is TRBV4-3 and J usage is TRBJ2-7; D is undetermined. Germline CDR1 reads LGHNA; CDR2 reads YSLEER. Trimming left V 0 bases short and J 2 bases short, with 17 bases between. This CDR3 region has 17 residues. The CDR3 coding sequence is TGCGCCAGCAGCCAAGATCTTGTTTACGACATCGCCTACGAGCAGTACTTC. Protein sequence: CASSQDLVYDIAYEQYF.

On this clonotype itself: A junction boundary mismatches the germline segment, possibly from a read error. The chain employs TRBV6-1 and TRBJ2-7; a possible D gene is TRBD1 (5 bases). This CDR3 has 17 residues. In germline, CDR1 is MNHNS, CDR2 SASEGT. The CDR3 nucleotides are TGTGCCAGCAGTCAGATTGATTGTGACAGTCCCTCCTACGAGCATTACTTC. Its translation: CASSQIDCDSPSYEHYF.

There are many counts of this clonotype. This chain joins TRBV24-1 and TRBJ2-1, with D maybe TRBD1 (6 bases). The germline gives CDR1 KGHDR, CDR2 SFDVKD. V was trimmed by 3 bases and J by 8 bases, leaving 13 bases between them. The CDR3 is 14 amino acids. For the CDR3, the DNA is TGTGCCACCAGTGATGCGACAGGCCTCGATGAGCAGTTCTTC. It specifies CATSDATGLDEQFF.

V is TRBV2 and J is TRBJ2-7; D may match TRBD1 or TRBD2 (5 bases each). From germline, CDR1 is SNHLY and CDR2 FYNNEI. The V end was cut by 0 bases, the J end by 7 bases, with 13 bases between. The CDR3 loop spans 14 amino acids. CDR3 bases: TGTGCCAGCAGTGAAGCCGTTGGGACCCCTGAGCAGTACTTC. It translates to CASSEAVGTPEQYF. Full variable domain (outside the CDR3, taken from reference TRBV2 and TRBJ2-7): EPEVTQTPSHQVTQMGQEVILRCVPISNHLYFYWYRQILGQKVEFLVSFYNNEISEKSEIFDDQFSVERPDGSNFTLKIRSTKLEDSAMYFCASSEAVGTPEQYFGPGTRLTVT.

This clonotype appeared many times. J is TRBJ2-3 and V is TRBV20-1; D ambiguous. CDR3 length: 14 amino acids. Germline V CDR1 and CDR2: DFQATT, SNEGSKA (reference sequence). V lost 4 bases and J lost 2, with 13 bases in between. The CDR3: CSATLGPATDTQYF. DNA of the CDR3: TGCAGTGCTACCCTAGGACCCGCCACAGATACGCAGTATTTT.

This chain uses TRBV6-1 with TRBJ1-2, with D tentatively TRBD1 (5 bases). Germline-derived CDR1 and CDR2 are MNHNS and SASEGT. The CDR3 totals 13 residues. Trimming took 3 bases from V and 4 from J, leaving 9 bases between them. The DNA for the CDR3 is TGTGCCAGCAGTGAGCGAGGGACCTATGGCTACACCTTC. This gives the protein CASSERGTYGYTF.

This clonotype was detected many times. The gene calls are TRBV5-1 and TRBJ2-3, with 8 bases matching TRBD2. CDR3 size: 16 residues. V was clipped by 3 bases and J by 1 base; unmatched bases: 7. Per the germline V gene, CDR1 is SGHRS and CDR2 is YFSETQ. CDR3 sequence (DNA): TGCGCCAGCAGCTCCATAGCGGGATTCGGCACAGATACGCAGTATTTT. Residues: CASSSIAGFGTDTQYF.

The table lists this clonotype with many counts. The chain carries TRBV6-2 or TRBV6-3 and TRBJ2-5, with D tentatively TRBD1 (6 bases). The length of the CDR3 is 15 residues. Trimming removed 7 bases from V and 5 bases from J, with 20 bases in between. Germline assignment: CDR1 MNHEY and CDR2 SVGEGT. The DNA of the CDR3 is TGTGCCAGCACTACATGGGGGCTAGGAGAGGAGACCCAGTACTTC. As protein: CASTTWGLGEETQYF.

This clonotype occurred many times. This chain joins TRBV20-1 and TRBJ2-7; tentative D call: TRBD1 (5 bases). Germline CDR1 is DFQATT and CDR2 is SNEGSKA (reference sequence). The germline V and J ends were trimmed by 4 bases and 1 base, with 11 bases remaining between them. The CDR3 is 13 residues long. The CDR3 DNA follows: TGCAGTGCTAAATACAGGCAGTCCTACGAGCAGTACTTC. Amino acid sequence: CSAKYRQSYEQYF.

CDR3 residues: CSATGLVEGETQYF. The DNA for the CDR3 is TGCAGTGCAACCGGACTAGTGGAGGGAGAGACCCAGTACTTC. The rearrangement links TRBV20-1 to TRBJ2-5; 7 nucleotides agree with TRBD2. CDR3 size: 14 residues. The junction had 11 bases not matched to a gene; V was cut back by 6 bases and J by 4 bases. CDR1 and CDR2 from the germline V gene are DFQATT and SNEGSKA (reference sequence).

The chain uses TRBV6-1 and TRBJ1-2; 8 bases agree with TRBD1. Germline lookup yields CDR1 MNHNS and CDR2 SASEGT. V lost 5 bases, J lost 11 bases, and 16 bases stayed unmatched. The CDR3 extends over 15 amino acids. CDR3 residues: CASSPRTGKLGRYTF. For the CDR3, the DNA is TGTGCCAGCAGTCCAAGGACAGGGAAACTAGGGAGGTACACCTTC.

This clonotype has a handful of counts. A read error is possible here, since a much larger clone lies one base away. The gene calls are TRBV19 and TRBJ2-4, with D maybe TRBD1 (5 bases). Per the germline V gene, CDR1 is LNHDA and CDR2 is SQIVND (reference sequence). The CDR3 extends over 13 amino acids. As DNA, the CDR3 is TGTGCCAGTAGTACGACGACAGCAAACATTCGGTACTTC. Encoded protein: CASSTTTANIRYF.

This clonotype occurred many times. This chain links TRBV15 with TRBJ2-7; tentative D call: TRBD1 (5 bases). The CDR3 loop spans 14 amino acids. The germline V and J ends were trimmed by 1 base and 6 bases, with 13 bases remaining between them. CDR1 LNHNV and CDR2 YYDKDF come from the germline V gene (reference sequence). CDR3 sequence reads: CATSRGGLGSEQYF. The CDR3 nucleotides are TGTGCCACCAGCAGAGGGGGCCTAGGATCCGAGCAGTACTTC.

The V and J genes are TRBV6-1 and TRBJ1-3; 8 positions agree with TRBD1. Germline values: CDR1 MNHNS, CDR2 SASEGT. There are 16 residues in the CDR3. V lost 6 bases to trimming and J lost 4 bases; unmatched junction nucleotides: 11. This CDR3 is CASSLNAGGAGNTIYF. Here the CDR3 DNA reads TGTGCCAGCAGCTTAAACGCAGGGGGCGCGGGAAACACCATATATTTT.

The chain employs TRBV28 and TRBJ2-3; perhaps TRBD1 as D (6 bases). This CDR3 region has 13 residues. The V gene lost 7 bases and the J gene lost 1 base, with 9 bases spanning the gap. Germline CDR1 and CDR2: MDHEN and SYDVKM. DNA for the CDR3: TGTGCCAGCAACCCAGGGGGCACAGATACGCAGTATTTT. Its protein is CASNPGGTDTQYF.